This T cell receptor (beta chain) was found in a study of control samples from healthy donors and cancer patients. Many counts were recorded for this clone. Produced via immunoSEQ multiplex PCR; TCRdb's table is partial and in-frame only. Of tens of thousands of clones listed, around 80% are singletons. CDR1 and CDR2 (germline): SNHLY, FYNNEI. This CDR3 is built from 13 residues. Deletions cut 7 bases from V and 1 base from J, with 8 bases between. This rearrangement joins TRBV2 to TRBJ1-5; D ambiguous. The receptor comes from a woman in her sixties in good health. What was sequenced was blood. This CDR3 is CASKSPSNQPQHF. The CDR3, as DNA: TGTGCCAGCAAATCCCCCAGCAATCAGCCCCAGCATTTT.